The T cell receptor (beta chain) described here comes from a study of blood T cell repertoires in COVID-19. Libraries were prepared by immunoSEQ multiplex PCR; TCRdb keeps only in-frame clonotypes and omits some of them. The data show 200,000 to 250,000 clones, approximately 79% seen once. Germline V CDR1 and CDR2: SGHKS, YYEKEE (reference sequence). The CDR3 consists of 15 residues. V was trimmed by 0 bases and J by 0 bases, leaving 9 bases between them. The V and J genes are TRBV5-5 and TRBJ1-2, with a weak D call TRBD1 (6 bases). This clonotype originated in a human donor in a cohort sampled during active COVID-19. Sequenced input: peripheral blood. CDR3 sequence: CASSLVPGANYGYTF. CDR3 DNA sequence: TGTGCCAGCAGCTTGGTACCAGGGGCTAACTATGGCTACACCTTC.